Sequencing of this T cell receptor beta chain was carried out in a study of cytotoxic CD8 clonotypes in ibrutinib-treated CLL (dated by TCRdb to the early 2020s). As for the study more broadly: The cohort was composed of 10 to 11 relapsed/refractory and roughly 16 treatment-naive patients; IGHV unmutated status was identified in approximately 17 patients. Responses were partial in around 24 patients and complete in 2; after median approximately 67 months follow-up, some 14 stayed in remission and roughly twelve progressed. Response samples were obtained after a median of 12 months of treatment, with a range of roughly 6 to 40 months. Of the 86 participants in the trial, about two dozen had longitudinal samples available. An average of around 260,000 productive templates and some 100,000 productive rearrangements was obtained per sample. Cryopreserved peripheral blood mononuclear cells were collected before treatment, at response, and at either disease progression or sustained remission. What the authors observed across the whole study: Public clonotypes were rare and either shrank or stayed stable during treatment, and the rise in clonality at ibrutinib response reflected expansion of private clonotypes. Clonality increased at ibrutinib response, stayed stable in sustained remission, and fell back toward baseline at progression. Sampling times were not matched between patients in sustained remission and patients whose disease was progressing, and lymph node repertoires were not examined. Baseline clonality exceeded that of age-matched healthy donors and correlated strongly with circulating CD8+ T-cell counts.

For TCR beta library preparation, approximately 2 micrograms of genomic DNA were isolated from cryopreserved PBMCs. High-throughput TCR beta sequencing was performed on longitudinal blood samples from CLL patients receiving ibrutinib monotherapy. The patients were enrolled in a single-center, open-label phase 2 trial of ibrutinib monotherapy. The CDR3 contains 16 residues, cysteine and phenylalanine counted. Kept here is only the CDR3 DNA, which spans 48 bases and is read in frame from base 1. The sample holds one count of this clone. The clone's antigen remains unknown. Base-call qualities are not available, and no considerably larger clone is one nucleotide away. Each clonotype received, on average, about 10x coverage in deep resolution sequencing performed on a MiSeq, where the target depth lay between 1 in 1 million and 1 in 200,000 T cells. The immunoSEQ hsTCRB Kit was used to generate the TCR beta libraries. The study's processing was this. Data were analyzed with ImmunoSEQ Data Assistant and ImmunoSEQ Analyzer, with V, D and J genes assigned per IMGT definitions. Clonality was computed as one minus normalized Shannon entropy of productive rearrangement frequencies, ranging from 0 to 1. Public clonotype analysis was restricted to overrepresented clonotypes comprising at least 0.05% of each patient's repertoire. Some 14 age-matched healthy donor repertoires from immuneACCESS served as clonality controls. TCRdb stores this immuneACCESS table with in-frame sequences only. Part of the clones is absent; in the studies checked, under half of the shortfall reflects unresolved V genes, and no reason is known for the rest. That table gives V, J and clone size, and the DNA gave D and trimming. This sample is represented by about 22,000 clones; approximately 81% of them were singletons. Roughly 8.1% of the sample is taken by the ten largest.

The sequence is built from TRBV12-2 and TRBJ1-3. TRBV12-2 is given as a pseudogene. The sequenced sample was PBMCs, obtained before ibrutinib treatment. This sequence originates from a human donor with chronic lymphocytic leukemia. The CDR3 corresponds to CASRLVDESGGNTIYF. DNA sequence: TGTGCAAGTCGCTTAGTGGATGAATCGGGTGGAAACACCATATATTTT.